The rows below give T cell receptor beta chains drawn from one sample of a study of T cell responses to AZD1222 COVID-19 vaccine. Repertoires were generated with immunoSEQ multiplex PCR, while TCRdb's copy carries only in-frame clones and drops some. The repertoire has approximately 110,000 clones, roughly 88% of them found once; the top ten carry about 6.2%. The sample here was peripheral blood, taken on day 0 of AZD1222 vaccination. These receptors all stem from an adult in good health. Both conserved end residues are part of each CDR3. The D gene is left open where the match is weak. Some rows mark clone size as missing; the rest say once, few, many or name a class of expanded clone.

clone_size	d_call	cdr3_length	v_call	j_call	cdr3_aa	cdr3_nt
.	.	12	TRBV7-2	TRBJ2-4	CASSLTENIQYF	TGTGCCAGCAGCTTAACTGAAAACATTCAGTACTTC
.	TRBD1	17	TRBV19	TRBJ1-3	CATRDRGNPSSGNTIYF	TGTGCCACCAGGGACAGGGGGAACCCATCCTCTGGAAACACCATATATTTT
.	.	15	TRBV5-6	TRBJ1-2	CASSRDPQYPYGYTF	TGTGCCAGCAGCCGTGACCCACAGTATCCCTATGGCTACACCTTC
.	.	12	TRBV11-2	TRBJ2-2	CASSPNSGELFF	TGTGCCAGCAGCCCCAACAGCGGGGAGCTGTTTTTT
.	.	16	TRBV28	TRBJ2-1	CASSQPGKASYNEQFF	TGTGCCAGCAGTCAACCAGGGAAGGCCTCCTACAATGAGCAGTTCTTC
.	.	18	TRBV11-2	TRBJ1-4	CASSDYTKTESSNEKLFF	TGTGCCAGCAGCGATTATACGAAGACAGAATCTTCGAATGAAAAACTGTTTTTT
.	.	13	TRBV29-1	TRBJ2-7	CSVTGRFSYEQYF	TGCAGCGTTACAGGGCGTTTCTCCTACGAGCAGTACTTC
.	TRBD1	16	TRBV4-2	TRBJ1-5	CASSRQPGQGNQPQHF	TGTGCCAGCAGCCGACAACCTGGACAGGGCAATCAGCCCCAGCATTTT
.	.	18	TRBV6-2/TRBV6-3	TRBJ1-5	CASSYPLRGLLGNQPQHF	TGTGCCAGCAGTTACCCCCTCCGCGGGCTCTTGGGCAATCAGCCCCAGCATTTT
.	.	18	TRBV9	TRBJ1-6	CASSGRVGGTGSDSDLHF	TGTGCCAGCAGCGGACGGGTCGGGGGCACCGGGTCGGATTCGGACCTCCACTTT
.	TRBD1	15	TRBV19	TRBJ2-2	CASRSSGTDTGELFF	TGTGCCAGTAGGTCCTCCGGGACAGACACCGGGGAGCTGTTTTTT
many	.	13	TRBV6-4	TRBJ1-1	CASSEAPNTEAFF	TGTGCCAGCAGTGAAGCACCTAACACTGAAGCTTTCTTT